A single sample gave rise to the 6 T cell receptor beta chains below, sequenced in a study of T cells after yellow fever vaccination. TCRdb used MiXCR to reprocess the 5' RACE reads, holding one entry per CDR3 protein. The sample includes over 200,000 distinct CDR3 sequences, less than 7.5% of them seen just once. Sample: CD4+ T cells sorted from PBMCs, taken on the day of the yellow fever booster vaccination. The receptors come from a man aged 25 to 40 who received the YFV17D yellow fever vaccine.

The sample holds many counts of this clonotype. DNA of the CDR3: TGTGCCAGCATCGCCGGGCTTCGGAACACTGAAGCTTTCTTT. Its translation is CASIAGLRNTEAFF. The chain employs TRBV11-2 and TRBJ1-1; D is ambiguous. Trimming pared 7 bases from V and 1 base from J, leaving 13 bases between. CDR3 length equals 14 residues. Germline values: CDR1 SGHAT, CDR2 FQNNGV.

This clonotype was picked up many times. The chain joins TRBV20-1 to TRBJ2-7, with 11 nucleotides matching TRBD2. The CDR3 spans 16 residues. With 3 bases clipped from V and 4 bases from J, the junction kept 11 bases outside the gene matches. Germline V gives CDR1 DFQATT, CDR2 SNEGSKA (reference sequence). CDR3 sequence (DNA): TGCAGTGCTAGCCCCATACCTAGCGGGAGGCGGTACGAGCAGTACTTC. Residues: CSASPIPSGRRYEQYF.

This clonotype turned up a few times. V gene TRBV4-3 combines with J gene TRBJ2-7, with TRBD1 matching over 8 bases. The trim removed 4 bases at V and 8 bases at J, leaving 13 bases unmatched. The germline gives CDR1 LGHNA, CDR2 YSLEER. The CDR3 extends over 15 amino acids. The CDR3 coding sequence is TGCGCCAGCAGCCGTGAGGACAGGGACCTCTTTCAGCAGTACTTC. Its translation is CASSREDRDLFQQYF.

This clonotype appeared a few times. The rearrangement uses TRBV5-4 and TRBJ2-3; TRBD2 aligns across 7 bases. Germline CDR1 reads SGHNT; CDR2 reads YYREEE (reference sequence). CDR3 length equals 14 residues. Trimming took 5 bases from V and 4 from J; bases not matched to a gene: 7. The chain's CDR3 is CASSGGVAADTQYF. The CDR3 DNA is TGTGCCAGCAGTGGGGGGGTAGCGGCAGATACGCAGTATTTT.

This clonotype turned up a few times. This chain links TRBV10-3 with TRBJ2-1; possible D gene TRBD2, 7 bases. Germline-derived CDR1 and CDR2 are ENHRY and SYGVKD. Trimming removed 2 bases from V and 0 bases from J, with 17 bases in between. The CDR3 has 18 amino acids. The CDR3 bases are TGTGCCATCAGTGAGAAGCGGGACACTCTACTCTCCTACAATGAGCAGTTCTTC. Residues: CAISEKRDTLLSYNEQFF.

This chain connects TRBV9 to TRBJ2-3; 8 bases are a match to TRBD1. The CDR3 is 14 residues long. J was trimmed by 4 bases and V by 3 bases; bases with no gene match: 4. Germline V gives CDR1 SGDLS, CDR2 YYNGEE. CDR3 amino acids: CASSEGQVADTQYF. CDR3 sequence (DNA): TGTGCCAGCAGCGAGGGACAGGTTGCAGATACGCAGTATTTT. The full variable domain, in which reference TRBV9 and TRBJ2-3 provide the parts outside the CDR3, is DSGVTQTPKHLITATGQRVTLRCSPRSGDLSVYWYQQSLDQGLQFLIQYYNGEERAKGNILERFSAQQFPDLHSELNLSSLELGDSALYFCASSEGQVADTQYFGPGTRLTVL.